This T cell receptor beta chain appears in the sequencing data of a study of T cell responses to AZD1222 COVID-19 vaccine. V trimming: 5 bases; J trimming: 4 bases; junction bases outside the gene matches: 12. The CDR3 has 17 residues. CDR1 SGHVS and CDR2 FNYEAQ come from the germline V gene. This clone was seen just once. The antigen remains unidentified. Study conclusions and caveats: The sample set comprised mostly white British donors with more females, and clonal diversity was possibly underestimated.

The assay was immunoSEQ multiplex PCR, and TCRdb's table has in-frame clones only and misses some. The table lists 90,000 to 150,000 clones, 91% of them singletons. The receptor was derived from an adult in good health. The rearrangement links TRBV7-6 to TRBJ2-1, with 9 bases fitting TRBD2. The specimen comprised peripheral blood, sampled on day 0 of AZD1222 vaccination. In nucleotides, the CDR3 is TGTGCCAGCAGCCCGACGGTCCCTAGCGGGGCTTACAATGAGCAGTTCTTC. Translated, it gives CASSPTVPSGAYNEQFF. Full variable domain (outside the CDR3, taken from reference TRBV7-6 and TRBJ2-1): GAGVSQSPRYKVTKRGQDVALRCDPISGHVSLYWYRQALGQGPEFLTYFNYEAQQDKSGLPNDRFSAERPEGSISTLTIQRTEQRDSAMYRCASSPTVPSGAYNEQFFGPGTRLTVL.